This entry lists 15 T cell receptor beta chains sequenced from one sample in a study of shared clonotypes between healthy human individuals. Method: immunoSEQ multiplex PCR; TCRdb's copy keeps in-frame clones and lacks some. Of around 690,000 clones listed, roughly 91% are singletons. What was sequenced was memory CD8+ T cells from PBMCs. Subset noted: CD45RO+ cells pooled with CCR7-negative TemRA cells. The receptors shown here come from a man aged 18 to 30 in good health. Some clones in this sample may be carry-over from other donors' samples.

This chain connects TRBV4-3 to TRBJ2-7, with 9 bases aligning to TRBD1. Germline V gene sequence: CDR1 LGHNA, CDR2 YSLEER. With V trimmed by 0 bases and J by 3 bases, 6 bases remained unmatched. This CDR3 contains 16 residues. CDR3 residues: CASSQDGTGWNYEQYF. CDR3 DNA sequence: TGCGCCAGCAGCCAAGATGGGACAGGGTGGAACTACGAGCAGTACTTC.

The gene calls are TRBV9 and TRBJ1-3; D remains ambiguous. The CDR3 loop spans 14 amino acids. Trimming removed 6 bases at V and 0 bases at J, with 10 bases between. Germline CDR1 is SGDLS and CDR2 is YYNGEE. The CDR3 nucleotides are TGTGCCAGCACCCGAGAAAACTCTGGAAACACCATATATTTT. As protein: CASTRENSGNTIYF.

The chain links TRBV19 to TRBJ2-1; TRBD2 matches 7 bases. The CDR3 runs 16 residues. J gave up 8 bases and V 4 bases, and 14 bases lay outside the gene matches. Germline CDR1 reads LNHDA; CDR2 reads SQIVND (reference sequence). The CDR3, as DNA: TGTGCCAGTAGTAGTAGCGTCTTGGGAGGGCCAGATGAGCAGTTCTTC. This codes for CASSSSVLGGPDEQFF. The full variable domain, with the rest looked up from reference TRBV19 and TRBJ2-1, is DGGITQSPKYLFRKEGQNVTLSCEQNLNHDAMYWYRQDPGQGLRLIYYSQIVNDFQKGDIAEGYSVSREKKESFPLTVTSAQKNPTAFYLCASSSSVLGGPDEQFFGPGTRLTVL.

The genes are TRBV25-1 and TRBJ2-7; possibly TRBD1 for D (5 bases). CDR3 length: 14 amino acids. Germline V gene lookup returns CDR1 MGHDK and CDR2 SYGVNS. Trimming shortened V by 4 bases and J by 5 bases, and 15 bases separated the two germline ends. The CDR3 region is CASSAPRVSHEQYF. CDR3 nucleotide sequence: TGTGCCAGCAGTGCCCCCAGGGTCAGCCACGAGCAGTACTTC.

The rearrangement joins TRBV19 to TRBJ2-7; a weak D match, TRBD1 (6 bases). The germline gives CDR1 LNHDA, CDR2 SQIVND (reference sequence). The CDR3 has 12 amino acids. V was clipped by 4 bases and J by 6 bases, with 10 bases between them. This CDR3 is CASSTGRGEQYF. CDR3 coding DNA: TGTGCCAGTAGTACCGGCAGGGGCGAGCAGTACTTC.

The chain couples TRBV6-6 to TRBJ2-3, with 11 bases lining up with TRBD1. The CDR3 is made up of 15 amino acids. The junction had 5 bases not matched to a gene; V was cut back by 6 bases and J by 3 bases. The germline V gene encodes CDR1 MNHNY and CDR2 SVGAGI (reference sequence). In DNA, the CDR3 is TGTGCCAGCAGGGACAGGGGGCGCATTACAGATACGCAGTATTTT. This translates into CASRDRGRITDTQYF.

This chain uses TRBV27 with TRBJ1-1; 9 nucleotides match TRBD1. Per the germline V gene, CDR1 is MNHEY and CDR2 is SMNVEV (reference sequence). CDR3 length: 14 amino acids. Germline trimming cut 6 bases from V and 3 bases from J; bases unmatched to any gene: 5. The CDR3: CASRLGTGHTEAFF. The DNA of the CDR3 is TGTGCCAGCAGACTTGGGACAGGGCACACTGAAGCTTTCTTT.

The chain joins TRBV11-2 to TRBJ2-3; TRBD1 is a possible D gene (6 bases). Trimming stripped 1 base from V and 3 bases from J, with 23 bases between. Germline V gene sequence: CDR1 SGHAT, CDR2 FQNNGV. The CDR3 sequence is 19 residues long. CDR3 in DNA: TGTGCCAGCAGCTTAGTAACGGGACAAATCTCCCGAGGAACAGATACGCAGTATTTT. The encoded protein is CASSLVTGQISRGTDTQYF.

The chain employs TRBV9 and TRBJ2-5, with a possible D match to TRBD2 (6 bases). Germline V CDR1 and CDR2: SGDLS, YYNGEE. Trimming took 2 bases from V and 5 from J, leaving 13 bases between them. The CDR3 has 14 amino acids. The CDR3 is CASSVSGVRETQYF. The DNA of the CDR3 is TGTGCCAGCAGCGTGTCGGGGGTTCGGGAGACCCAGTACTTC.

The V and J genes are TRBV27 and TRBJ2-2; 7 positions match TRBD1. The CDR3 totals 15 residues. Germline V lookup: CDR1 MNHEY, CDR2 SMNVEV (reference sequence). Trimming took 3 bases from V and 3 from J; bases not matched to a gene: 4. The DNA of the CDR3 is TGTGCCAGCAGTTTTCGACAGGGAGACACCGGGGAGCTGTTTTTT. Amino acid sequence: CASSFRQGDTGELFF.

CDR3 loop: CAIRGQGVTEAFF. CDR3 nucleotides: TGTGCCATCAGGGGACAGGGCGTCACTGAAGCTTTCTTT. The chain is built from TRBV10-3 and TRBJ1-1, with 9 bases fitting TRBD1. The CDR3 length is 13 residues. Germline assignment: CDR1 ENHRY and CDR2 SYGVKD. After removal of 6 bases from V and 4 bases from J, the junction contained 3 bases not matched to a gene.

The chain is built from TRBV6-5 and TRBJ2-5; D may match TRBD1 or TRBD2 (5 bases each). CDR1 and CDR2 (germline): MNHEY, SVGAGI. There are 14 residues in the CDR3. The V gene lost 0 bases and the J gene lost 5 bases, with 10 bases spanning the gap. The DNA of the CDR3 is TGTGCCAGCAGTTACTCCGGGGCGCGGGAGACCCAGTACTTC. Its protein product is CASSYSGARETQYF.

The sample holds one count of this clone. The V gene is TRBV5-1, the J gene TRBJ2-7, with 7 bases fitting TRBD2. V was pared by 4 bases and J by 3 bases, with 4 bases of the junction left unmatched. The CDR3 sequence is 13 residues long. The germline V gene has CDR1 SGHRS and CDR2 YFSETQ. The CDR3 is CASSPPGGYEQYF. The CDR3 bases are TGCGCCAGCAGCCCACCGGGAGGCTACGAGCAGTACTTC.

The V and J genes are TRBV19 and TRBJ2-1; 8 nucleotides match TRBD1. The V gene end was trimmed by 6 bases and the J gene end by 2 bases; junction bases not matched to a gene: 9. CDR3 length: 16 residues. The germline CDR1 and CDR2 sequences are LNHDA and SQIVND (reference sequence). The DNA for the CDR3 is TGTGCCAGTAGATGGGGGCAGGGGGCTACCTACAATGAGCAGTTCTTC. Residues: CASRWGQGATYNEQFF.

The chain links TRBV5-4 to TRBJ1-2; a possible D gene is TRBD1 (5 bases). Looked up from germline, CDR1 is SGHNT and CDR2 is YYREEE (reference sequence). The CDR3 runs to 12 residues. The V and J ends lost 1 base and 8 bases respectively, with 9 bases between them. The CDR3 region has the DNA TGTGCCAGCAGCTTGTCAGGGAACGGCTACACCTTC. Protein sequence: CASSLSGNGYTF.